These 26 T cell receptor beta chains came from one sample sequenced in a study of blood T cell repertoires in COVID-19. Some clones are missing from TCRdb's copy, which holds only in-frame ones; the method was immunoSEQ multiplex PCR. Of tens of thousands of clones detected, over 85% appear once; the ten largest clones hold 3.5% to 5%. Sequenced sample: peripheral blood. The receptors derive from a human donor with active COVID-19. The donor label of this sample is uncertain.

The CDR3 bases are TGTGCCAGCAGCTTAGATTTAACAGGGGGACCCGGGGAGCTGTTTTTT. Translated: CASSLDLTGGPGELFF. The rearrangement uses TRBV11-3 and TRBJ2-2, with 8 bases aligning to TRBD1. The CDR3 spans 16 residues. Trimming removed 0 bases from V and 6 bases from J; junction bases left unmatched: 6. Germline CDR1 SGHNT, CDR2 YENEEA.

This chain connects TRBV27 to TRBJ1-5; possible D gene TRBD1, 5 bases. Trimming cost V 5 bases and J 6 bases, with 32 bases left between them. The germline gives CDR1 MNHEY, CDR2 SMNVEV (reference sequence). This CDR3 spans 20 amino acids. The CDR3 region is CASSPLAIRGSPRGGQPQHF. The CDR3 DNA is TGTGCCAGCAGTCCACTAGCAATCCGAGGGTCCCCAAGGGGTGGTCAGCCCCAGCATTTT.

The J gene is TRBJ2-7, the V gene TRBV2; 10 positions agree with TRBD2. Germline V CDR1 and CDR2: SNHLY, FYNNEI. Trimming at V came to 7 bases and at J to 2 bases, leaving 5 bases not matched to a gene. This CDR3 has 14 amino acids. CDR3 coding DNA: TGTGCCAGCAAACTAGGGACTAGCGCCTACGAGCAGTACTTC. The encoded protein is CASKLGTSAYEQYF.

This clone was observed a few times. The chain joins TRBV2 to TRBJ1-1; D remains unclear. Trimming cost V 7 bases and J 3 bases, with 12 bases left between them. Germline loops: CDR1 SNHLY, CDR2 FYNNEI. This CDR3 has 13 amino acids. The CDR3 DNA reads as TGTGCCAGCACACCCCGGCGGGACACTGAAGCTTTCTTT. Protein: CASTPRRDTEAFF.

The V call is TRBV27, the J call TRBJ2-3; perhaps TRBD2 as D (5 bases). Germline CDR1 and CDR2: MNHEY and SMNVEV (reference sequence). The CDR3 loop spans 17 amino acids. Trimming stripped 4 bases from V and 5 bases from J, with 22 bases between. The CDR3 region has the DNA TGTGCCAGCAGTTCCTTCTTAAGGCCTTCGGGGAGAGATACGCAGTATTTT. Encoded protein: CASSSFLRPSGRDTQYF.

This chain uses TRBV3-1 (or the pseudogene TRBV3-2) with TRBJ1-4; D uncertain. The germline V gene encodes CDR1 LGHDT and CDR2 YNNKEL (reference sequence). Trimming removed 4 bases from V and 4 bases from J, with 10 bases in between. This CDR3 comprises 14 residues. The CDR3 protein is CASSPGVGNEKLFF. CDR3 sequence (DNA): TGTGCCAGCAGCCCCGGGGTGGGTAATGAAAAACTGTTTTTT.

This clone was observed once. The V gene is TRBV28, the J gene TRBJ2-1; 10 positions match TRBD2. V was clipped by 4 bases and J by 7 bases; unmatched bases: 10. CDR1 and CDR2 from the germline V gene are MDHEN and SYDVKM. The CDR3 runs 16 residues. CDR3 DNA: TGTGCCAGCAGTTCTTCAGCTAGCGGGAGTGGGAATGAGCAGTTCTTC. It yields the protein CASSSSASGSGNEQFF.

The chain employs TRBV14 and TRBJ1-6; D is perhaps TRBD1 (6 bases). This CDR3 is 15 amino acids long. Germline V gene sequence: CDR1 SGHDN, CDR2 FVKESK. V lost 0 bases to trimming and J lost 6 bases, with 9 bases between them. The CDR3 loop reads CASSQDLDSNSPLHF. The CDR3 DNA follows: TGTGCCAGCAGCCAAGACCTGGACAGTAATTCACCCCTCCACTTT.

The chain has TRBV5-5 and TRBJ1-5; 7 bases line up with TRBD1. V trimming: 6 bases; J trimming: 3 bases; junction bases outside the gene matches: 12. Per the germline V gene, CDR1 is SGHKS and CDR2 is YYEKEE (reference sequence). The CDR3 is 16 amino acids. DNA of the CDR3: TGTGCCAGCAACCCAACAGGGGTTTGGGACAATCAGCCCCAGCATTTT. This gives the protein CASNPTGVWDNQPQHF.

CDR3 loop: CASKGGYEQYF. The CDR3 DNA reads as TGTGCCAGCAAGGGAGGCTACGAGCAGTACTTC. The chain uses TRBV2 and TRBJ2-7; tentative D call: TRBD2 (6 bases). CDR1 is SNHLY, CDR2 FYNNEI, per germline. Trimming shortened V by 7 bases and J by 3 bases, and 7 bases separated the two germline ends. This CDR3 is built from 11 residues.

This chain links TRBV7-9 with TRBJ2-7; D unclear. Germline CDR1 and CDR2: SEHNR and FQNEAQ (reference sequence). The CDR3 sequence is 12 residues long. V was trimmed by 5 bases and J by 5 bases, leaving 10 bases between them. The CDR3 DNA reads TGTGCCAGCAGCCCACAGAAGAACGAGCAGTACTTC. Its protein product is CASSPQKNEQYF. Full variable domain (remainder filled in from reference TRBV7-9 and TRBJ2-7): DTGVSQNPRHKITKRGQNVTFRCDPISEHNRLYWYRQTLGQGPEFLTYFQNEAQLEKSRLLSDRFSAERPKGSFSTLEIQRTEQGDSAMYLCASSPQKNEQYFGPGTRLTVT.

The chain is built from TRBV7-8 and TRBJ2-2; 10 nucleotides line up with TRBD1. Losses at the gene ends were 3 bases for V and 5 bases for J; bases not matched to a gene: 0. This CDR3 has 14 amino acids. Looked up from germline, CDR1 is SGHVS and CDR2 is FQNEAQ. CDR3 residues: CASSLDRGTGELFF. CDR3 nucleotide sequence: TGTGCCAGCAGCTTGGACAGGGGGACCGGGGAGCTGTTTTTT.

This clone was picked up one time. V and J are TRBV14 and TRBJ2-7; the match to TRBD2 covers 7 bases. CDR1 and CDR2 (germline): SGHDN, FVKESK. The CDR3 extends over 15 amino acids. Germline trimming cut 5 bases from V and 7 bases from J; bases unmatched to any gene: 14. The CDR3 spells CASSSDGGSFGEQYF. The DNA of the CDR3 is TGTGCCAGCAGCTCAGACGGCGGGAGCTTTGGGGAGCAGTACTTC.

The rearrangement joins TRBV7-9 to TRBJ2-4; 8 bases are a match to TRBD1. The J segment lost 3 bases and the V segment lost 4 bases, leaving 14 bases of the junction unmatched. The germline V gene encodes CDR1 SEHNR and CDR2 FQNEAQ (reference sequence). The CDR3 is 18 residues long. Here the CDR3 DNA reads TGTGCCAGCAGCTCCCGTGCGGACAGGGCTGACGACAAAAACATTCAGTACTTC. It encodes CASSSRADRADDKNIQYF. Variable domain in full (rest from reference TRBV7-9 and TRBJ2-4): DTGVSQNPRHKITKRGQNVTFRCDPISEHNRLYWYRQTLGQGPEFLTYFQNEAQLEKSRLLSDRFSAERPKGSFSTLEIQRTEQGDSAMYLCASSSRADRADDKNIQYFGAGTRLSVL.

This clone was counted between two and nine times. The V gene is TRBV27, the J gene TRBJ2-6; no firm D call. The germline V and J ends were trimmed by 3 bases and 0 bases, with 6 bases remaining between them. The length of the CDR3 is 15 residues. Germline V gene lookup returns CDR1 MNHEY and CDR2 SMNVEV (reference sequence). The CDR3 DNA reads TGTGCCAGCAGTTTGTGGCTCTCTGGGGCCAACGTCCTGACTTTC. It yields the protein CASSLWLSGANVLTF.

The chain carries TRBV18 and TRBJ2-7, with D possibly matching TRBD2 (6 bases). The CDR3 is made up of 15 amino acids. V dropped 6 bases and J dropped 0 bases, with 15 bases sitting between them. Germline loops: CDR1 KGHSH, CDR2 LQKENI. DNA for the CDR3: TGTGCCAGCTCGCGTACTGGGGGGAGCTCCTACGAGCAGTACTTC. Protein: CASSRTGGSSYEQYF.

J is TRBJ2-7 and V is TRBV6-2 or TRBV6-3; 8 positions match TRBD1. CDR1 and CDR2 (germline): MNHEY, SVGEGT. J lost 3 bases, V lost 2 bases, and 6 bases had no gene match. The CDR3 totals 15 residues. This CDR3 reads CASSYIDRGLYEQYF. Written as DNA, the CDR3 is TGTGCCAGCAGTTACATTGACAGGGGACTCTACGAGCAGTACTTC.

The chain uses TRBV27 and TRBJ2-7; 9 bases are a match to TRBD2. Per the germline V gene, CDR1 is MNHEY and CDR2 is SMNVEV (reference sequence). The V and J ends lost 7 bases and 7 bases, in that order; junction bases with no gene match: 17. The length of the CDR3 is 16 residues. CDR3 amino acids: CASTYGASGKKAEQYF. The CDR3 DNA is TGTGCCAGCACCTACGGGGCTAGCGGGAAAAAAGCAGAGCAGTACTTC.

The chain uses TRBV11-2 and TRBJ2-3, with 11 bases matching TRBD2. After removal of 5 bases from V and 5 bases from J, the junction contained 6 bases not matched to a gene. CDR1 and CDR2 from the germline V gene are SGHAT and FQNNGV. This CDR3 spans 15 amino acids. The CDR3 DNA reads TGTGCCAGCAGCCCCCAGGGGACTAGCGGAGATACGCAGTATTTT. It yields the protein CASSPQGTSGDTQYF.

The V call is TRBV27, the J call TRBJ2-7; TRBD2 matches at 8 bases. The V segment lost 2 bases and the J segment 4 bases; nucleotides outside the gene matches: 7. This CDR3 has 15 amino acids. CDR1 is MNHEY, CDR2 SMNVEV, per germline (reference sequence). The CDR3 sequence is CASSLLSGGRYEQYF. The CDR3 DNA reads TGTGCCAGCAGTTTACTTTCGGGGGGGCGGTACGAGCAGTACTTC.

The chain joins TRBV28 to TRBJ2-3; TRBD1 matches 7 bases. Trimming at V came to 6 bases and at J to 3 bases, leaving 9 bases not matched to a gene. The CDR3 is 15 residues long. Germline V gene data show CDR1 as MDHEN and CDR2 as SYDVKM. The CDR3 DNA sequence: TGTGCCAGCAGAGGTCGGAAGGGGGCTACAGATACGCAGTATTTT. This encodes CASRGRKGATDTQYF.

This sequence joins TRBV5-1 and TRBJ1-2; 10 positions agree with TRBD1. CDR3 size: 16 residues. The junction had 10 bases not matched to a gene; V was cut back by 4 bases and J by 4 bases. Germline assignment: CDR1 SGHRS and CDR2 YFSETQ. CDR3: CASSPGTGEIAYGYTF. The CDR3 bases are TGCGCCAGCAGCCCCGGGACAGGGGAAATCGCCTATGGCTACACCTTC.

The V and J genes are TRBV6-2 or TRBV6-3 and TRBJ2-6; D is ambiguous. This CDR3 is 21 amino acids long. The germline CDR1 and CDR2 sequences are MNHEY and SVGEGT. V lost 0 bases and J 0 bases, leaving 21 bases between the germline ends. CDR3 amino acids: CASSYSIAAPRGNSGANVLTF. For the CDR3, the DNA is TGTGCCAGCAGTTACTCGATTGCAGCTCCCCGAGGAAACTCTGGGGCCAACGTCCTGACTTTC.

The table lists this clone with a count of one. J is TRBJ1-4 and V is TRBV6-5; 8 bases map to TRBD1. V lost 6 bases to trimming and J lost 7 bases; unmatched junction nucleotides: 7. From germline, CDR1 is MNHEY and CDR2 SVGAGI. This CDR3 region has 14 residues. In nucleotides, the CDR3 is TGTGCCAGCAGCCGACAGGGGAAGCCTGAAAAACTGTTTTTT. As protein: CASSRQGKPEKLFF.

Note on this clone: The same CDR3 can be traced to other DNA sequences in this sample. The V gene is TRBV29-1, the J gene TRBJ1-5; TRBD1 matches 7 bases. Germline loops: CDR1 SQVTM, CDR2 ANQGSEA. This CDR3 spans 13 amino acids. Trimming at V came to 6 bases and at J to 3 bases, leaving 5 bases not matched to a gene. The CDR3 here is CSVGTAFNQPQHF. The CDR3 region has the DNA TGCAGCGTGGGGACAGCATTCAATCAGCCCCAGCATTTT.

V gene TRBV18 combines with J gene TRBJ1-5; possibly TRBD1 for D (5 bases). The V end lost 6 bases, the J end lost 7 bases, and 19 bases lay between the germline ends. Germline V CDR1 and CDR2: KGHSH, LQKENI. The length of the CDR3 is 15 residues. The CDR3 spells CASSGQGRTLQPQHF. In nucleotides, the CDR3 is TGTGCCAGCTCCGGACAAGGTCGAACCCTCCAGCCCCAGCATTTT.